This TCR beta chain is drawn from a study of PD-1 blockade in classical Hodgkin lymphoma. For the study at large: Nivolumab was administered to patients intravenously at 3 mg/kg every 2 weeks.

This sample's time point: cycle 4 day 1 (C4D1), after around six weeks of nivolumab. All patients experienced relapse after autologous stem cell transplantation, and brentuximab vedotin exposure was variable. Each best response was a complete response, a partial response or progressive disease. Trimming removed 3 bases from V and 8 bases from J; junction bases left unmatched: 9. This CDR3 comprises 14 residues. Germline V lookup: CDR1 SGHTS, CDR2 YDEGEE. Broader study findings: Some patients began nivolumab under 1 year after ASCT. These patients were excluded from later analyses. Newly diagnosed and completely responding patients shared comparable baseline diversity.

The data were produced by immunoSEQ multiplex PCR, yet TCRdb's version contains in-frame clones alone and is incomplete. The sample has about 49,000 clones, 90% seen once. Remarks on this clone: Its antigen is undetermined.

The specimen was peripheral blood mononuclear cells (PBMCs), collected before the fourth cycle of nivolumab. This clonotype was sampled from a human donor with classical Hodgkin lymphoma. The J gene is TRBJ1-2, the V gene TRBV5-8, with 8 bases matching TRBD1. CDR3: CASSYQGAVNGYTF. The CDR3 DNA follows: TGTGCCAGCAGCTATCAGGGGGCGGTAAACGGCTACACCTTC.